This T cell receptor (beta chain) was sequenced for a study of memory CD4+ T cells and cytomegalovirus serostatus. Whole-study context: Healthy Belgian adult donors included fewer than 10 CMV-positive and 24 CMV-negative people.

CDR1 is SNHLY and CDR2 is FYNNEI in the germline V gene. V gave up 4 bases and J gave up 9 bases, with 13 bases separating them. The CDR3 consists of 14 residues. The sort gate was single viable CD3+CD4+CD8-CD45RO+ cells for memory CD4+ T cells. Method: immunoSEQ multiplex PCR; TCRdb's copy keeps in-frame clones and lacks some. The sample includes under 50,000 clones, roughly 72% of them seen just once. The sequence was collected from an adult in good health and CMV-seropositive. Sequencing was performed on memory CD4+ T cells from blood. This chain links TRBV2 with TRBJ1-6, with no clear D. This CDR3 is CASSVIIEGSPLHF. CDR3 sequence (DNA): TGTGCCAGCAGTGTGATTATTGAGGGTTCACCCCTCCACTTT.